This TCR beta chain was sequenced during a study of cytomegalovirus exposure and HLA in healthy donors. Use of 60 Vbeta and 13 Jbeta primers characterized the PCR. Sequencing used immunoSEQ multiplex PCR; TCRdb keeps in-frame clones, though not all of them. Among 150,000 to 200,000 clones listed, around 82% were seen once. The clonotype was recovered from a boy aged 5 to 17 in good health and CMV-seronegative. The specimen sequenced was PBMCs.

CDR3 DNA: TGTGCCACCAGCAGAGATCCAGGCACTGAAGCTTTCTTT. Protein sequence: CATSRDPGTEAFF. The chain has TRBV15 and TRBJ1-1; no clear D. This CDR3 comprises 13 residues. Per germline, CDR1 LNHNV and CDR2 YYDKDF (reference sequence). V was pared by 0 bases and J by 4 bases, with 6 bases between.